What follows is one TCR beta chain and its context. Germline lookup yields CDR1 LNHDA and CDR2 SQIVND (reference sequence). Deletions cut 6 bases from V and 1 base from J, with 16 bases between. The CDR3 has 15 amino acids. The data derive from a study of blood T cell repertoires in COVID-19. Across the study: Sample material is recorded as cDNA or gDNA derived from T cells, B-cell-depleted T cells, or PBMCs.

Produced via immunoSEQ multiplex PCR; TCRdb's table is partial and in-frame only. Of over 40,000 clones listed, more than 80% are singletons. The sequenced material came from peripheral blood. The chain recombines TRBV19 with TRBJ2-7; TRBD1 might be the D (6 bases). The sequence derives from a man in his 70s with active COVID-19. CDR3 nucleotide sequence: TGTGCCAGTAGCCCCAGGGGCTTCTCGTCCTACGAGCAGTACTTC. It yields the protein CASSPRGFSSYEQYF.